One sample yielded the 11 T cell receptor beta chains listed below, sequenced in a study of blood T cell repertoires in COVID-19. Repertoires were generated with immunoSEQ multiplex PCR, while TCRdb's copy carries only in-frame clones and drops some. The sample comprises some 190,000 clones, approximately 84% of which are singletons, and 3.2% rests with the top ten. Material for sequencing was PBMCs or T cells enriched from blood (not recorded which). These receptors were obtained from a woman aged 30 to 39 who had recovered from COVID-19.

The chain joins TRBV10-3 to TRBJ1-3; D is unclear. The CDR3 spans 15 residues. The germline V and J ends were trimmed by 6 bases and 2 bases, with 14 bases remaining between them. CDR1 is ENHRY and CDR2 is SYGVKD in the germline V gene. The CDR3 nucleotides are TGTGCCATCAGGGAACTAGACGCGGCTGGAAACACCATATATTTT. Protein sequence: CAIRELDAAGNTIYF.

The chain joins TRBV15 to TRBJ2-1, with D perhaps TRBD1 (5 bases). Trimming took 4 bases from V and 0 from J, leaving 25 bases between them. The CDR3 contains 20 residues. Germline loops: CDR1 LNHNV, CDR2 YYDKDF (reference sequence). The CDR3 here is CATSICVGLESPSSYNEQFF. The CDR3 DNA reads as TGTGCCACCAGCATTTGCGTGGGGCTCGAGAGCCCAAGCTCCTACAATGAGCAGTTCTTC.

J is TRBJ2-4 and V is TRBV4-2; 8 bases map to TRBD2. The V gene end was trimmed by 1 base and the J gene end by 0 bases; junction bases not matched to a gene: 2. The V gene's germline CDR1 is LGHNA and CDR2 YNFKEQ. The CDR3 totals 16 residues. The CDR3 loop reads CASSQAGGGAKNIQYF. CDR3 DNA sequence: TGTGCCAGCAGCCAAGCCGGGGGGGGAGCCAAAAACATTCAGTACTTC.

This clone was detected only once. The genes are TRBV18 and TRBJ2-1; 8 bases align to TRBD1. Trimming cost V 4 bases and J 9 bases; bases outside gene matches: 17. The CDR3 sequence is 17 residues long. From germline, CDR1 is KGHSH and CDR2 LQKENI. This chain's CDR3 is CASSLPTAADRVIEQFF. CDR3 coding DNA: TGTGCCAGCTCACTACCCACCGCCGCGGACAGGGTTATTGAGCAGTTCTTC.

This sequence joins TRBV5-8 and TRBJ2-3, with D maybe TRBD2 (7 bases). V was shortened by 1 base and J by 0 bases, with 15 bases between the two germline ends. Germline V gene data show CDR1 as SGHTS and CDR2 as YDEGEE. This CDR3 comprises 17 residues. Written as DNA, the CDR3 is TGTGCCAGCAGCTTGATGGGAGGGGGGCCTAGCACAGATACGCAGTATTTT. Residues: CASSLMGGGPSTDTQYF.

The genes are TRBV28 and TRBJ2-3; 7 bases map to TRBD2. The CDR3 has 15 residues. Looked up from germline, CDR1 is MDHEN and CDR2 is SYDVKM. Germline trimming cut 4 bases from V and 2 bases from J; bases unmatched to any gene: 6. CDR3 in DNA: TGTGCCAGCAGTTCACCCGGGGGGTACACAGATACGCAGTATTTT. Protein: CASSSPGGYTDTQYF.

The rearrangement uses TRBV6-5 and TRBJ1-2; D is unresolved. The V gene's germline CDR1 is MNHEY and CDR2 SVGAGI. This CDR3 is built from 13 residues. Trimming pared 4 bases from V and 0 bases from J, leaving 6 bases between. The CDR3 loop reads CASSSHANYGYTF. DNA for the CDR3: TGTGCCAGCAGTTCCCATGCTAACTATGGCTACACCTTC.

This clone has a handful of counts. In DNA form, the CDR3 reads TGCGCCAGCAGTCGCGGGGCGACGGGCTACGAGCAGTACTTC. It translates to CASSRGATGYEQYF. The genes are TRBV23-1 and TRBJ2-7, with D possibly matching TRBD2 (6 bases). TRBV23-1 counts as an open reading frame of uncertain function. The CDR3 runs 14 residues. Deletions cut 4 bases from V and 3 bases from J, with 13 bases between.

The chain is built from TRBV3-1 (or the pseudogene TRBV3-2) and TRBJ1-1; no firm D call. Germline V gives CDR1 LGHDT, CDR2 YNNKEL (reference sequence). This CDR3 comprises 12 residues. V lost 2 bases to trimming and J lost 7 bases, with 8 bases between them. Here the CDR3 DNA reads TGTGCCAGCAGCCAACCTCCACATGAAGCTTTCTTT. Translation gives CASSQPPHEAFF.

The rearrangement uses TRBV5-4 and TRBJ2-5; D possibly corresponds to TRBD2 (6 bases). The CDR3 is 12 residues long. The germline gives CDR1 SGHNT, CDR2 YYREEE (reference sequence). Trimming took 4 bases from V and 4 from J, leaving 8 bases between them. CDR3 sequence (DNA): TGTGCCAGCAGCCAGGAGGGAGAGACCCAGTACTTC. Translation: CASSQEGETQYF.

This rearrangement joins TRBV12-3 or TRBV12-4 to TRBJ2-7; TRBD2 is a possible D gene (5 bases). This CDR3 contains 13 residues. Trimming removed 1 base at V and 3 bases at J, with 7 bases between. This chain's CDR3 is CASSLGGNYEQYF. For the CDR3, the DNA is TGTGCCAGCAGTTTAGGAGGGAACTACGAGCAGTACTTC.